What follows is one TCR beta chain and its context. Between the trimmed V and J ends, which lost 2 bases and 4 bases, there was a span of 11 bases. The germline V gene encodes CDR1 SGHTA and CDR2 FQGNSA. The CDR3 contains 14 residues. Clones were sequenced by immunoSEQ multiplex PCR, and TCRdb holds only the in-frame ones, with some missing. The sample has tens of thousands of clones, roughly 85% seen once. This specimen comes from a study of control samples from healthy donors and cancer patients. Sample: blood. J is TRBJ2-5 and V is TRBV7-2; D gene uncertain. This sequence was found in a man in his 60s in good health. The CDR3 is CASSLIVGSETQYF. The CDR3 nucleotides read TGTGCCAGCAGCTTAATTGTGGGTTCAGAGACCCAGTACTTC.